This T cell receptor beta chain came from a study of cytomegalovirus exposure and HLA in healthy donors. In this sample, this clone turned up once. Its target is not known. 13 Jbeta primers and 60 Vbeta primers were used for the PCR. The assay was immunoSEQ multiplex PCR, and TCRdb's table has in-frame clones only and misses some. Among 85,000 to 100,000 clones, just under 80% were seen once, and the ten largest hold over 4%. Whole-study results and caveats: A later examination showed that TCR association rates differed by HLA locus, with DRB1 most and HLA-C fewest. With further analysis later on, most CMV-associated TCR beta chains appeared HLA-restricted.

With V trimmed by 0 bases and J by 6 bases, 8 bases remained unmatched. This CDR3 region has 15 residues. CDR1 is GTSNPN and CDR2 is SVGIG in the germline V gene (reference sequence). The chain links TRBV30 to TRBJ2-7, with 10 bases aligning to TRBD1. Sequences were obtained from PBMCs. This clonotype originated in a woman in her thirties or forties in good health and CMV-seropositive. The DNA of the CDR3 is TGTGCCTGGAGTGTACCCGGGACAGGGGCCACCGAGCAGTACTTC. It translates to CAWSVPGTGATEQYF.